A selection of T cell receptor beta chains follows, all from one sample in a study of T and B cells in COVID-19 patients. TCRdb reprocessed the multiplex PCR reads with MiXCR, giving one entry per CDR3 protein. This sample has about 13,000 distinct CDR3 sequences, with about 25% found just once. The specimen was blood. The receptors were sampled from a human donor who had recovered from COVID-19. CDR3s include the opening cysteine and the closing phenylalanine or tryptophan. The order of the fields is D gene, J gene, CDR3 length, clone size, V gene, CDR3 protein, CDR3 DNA. D genes are given only for firm matches. The size entry is marked missing in some rows and otherwise reads once, few, many or a size class.

>-|TRBJ2-5|15|-|TRBV13
CASKRGLEGLETQYF
TGTGCCAGCAAAAGAGGGTTGGAAGGTTTAGAGACCCAGTACTTC
>-|TRBJ2-7|15|many|TRBV6-1
CASSEASGTGNEQYF
TGTGCCAGCAGTGAAGCGTCAGGGACGGGCAACGAGCAGTACTTC
>-|TRBJ2-3|14|few|TRBV7-2
CASSFWGSTDTQYF
TGTGCCAGCAGCTTCTGGGGAAGCACAGATACGCAGTATTTT
>TRBD2|TRBJ2-1|24|many|TRBV15
CATSRDIRKGTMGTSGVSYNEQFF
TGTGCCACCAGCAGAGATATCAGGAAAGGGACTATGGGGACGAGCGGCGTCTCCTACAATGAGCAGTTCTTC
>TRBD2|TRBJ2-3|18|-|TRBV7-2
CASSSHTPERGGTDTQYF
TGTGCCAGCAGCTCCCATACCCCTGAGCGGGGGGGGACAGATACGCAGTATTTT
>-|TRBJ2-1|15|many|TRBV6-1
CASSEWYNGYNEQFF
TGTGCCAGCAGTGAATGGTACAATGGGTACAATGAGCAGTTCTTC
>-|TRBJ2-3|16|medium-sized|TRBV12-3/TRBV12-4
CASSTPEDSHTDTQYF
TGTGCCAGCAGCACCCCCGAGGACAGCCACACAGATACGCAGTATTTT
>TRBD1|TRBJ1-4|16|many|TRBV6-6
CASSYSRGTGSEKLFF
TGTGCCAGCAGTTACTCGAGAGGGACAGGGAGTGAAAAACTGTTTTTT
>TRBD1|TRBJ1-2|16|-|TRBV15
CATSGGLSQGAYGYTF
TGTGCCACCAGCGGAGGTTTGTCTCAGGGGGCCTATGGCTACACCTTC
>-|TRBJ1-1|12|-|TRBV28
CASSSGVAEAFF
TGTGCCAGCAGTTCAGGGGTGGCTGAAGCTTTCTTT
>-|TRBJ1-5|12|many|TRBV27
CATRGGNQPQHF
TGTGCCACCCGAGGTGGGAATCAGCCCCAGCATTTT
>TRBD1|TRBJ1-1|17|once|TRBV20-1
CSARLIPQGASLYEAFF
TGCAGTGCTAGATTAATTCCGCAGGGGGCTTCTTTATATGAAGCTTTCTTT
>TRBD1|TRBJ1-5|14|-|TRBV19
CASSMVAGGQPQHF
TGTGCCAGTAGTATGGTGGCAGGGGGCCAGCCCCAGCATTTT
>TRBD2|TRBJ2-1|15|medium-sized|TRBV12-3/TRBV12-4
CASRTGTSGSGEQFF
TGTGCCAGCAGAACCGGGACTAGCGGGAGTGGTGAGCAGTTCTTC
>-|TRBJ1-2|16|-|TRBV5-6
CASSLVRGPGSYGYTF
TGCGCCAGCAGCTTGGTTAGGGGCCCGGGGAGTTATGGCTACACCTTC
>-|TRBJ1-5|13|many|TRBV6-5
CASSFRRDQPQHF
TGTGCCAGCAGTTTCCGGAGGGATCAGCCCCAGCATTTT
>TRBD2|TRBJ2-5|15|medium-sized|TRBV12-3/TRBV12-4
CASSRLAGYQETQYF
TGTGCCAGCAGCCGACTAGCGGGTTACCAAGAGACCCAGTACTTC
>-|TRBJ1-1|12|-|TRBV6-5
CASSPGATEAFF
TGTGCCAGCAGTCCAGGGGCCACTGAAGCTTTCTTT
>TRBD1|TRBJ2-7|15|medium-sized|TRBV6-5
CASSFGTGGTYEQYF
TGTGCCAGCAGTTTTGGGACAGGGGGCACCTACGAGCAGTACTTC
>TRBD1|TRBJ1-4|16|many|TRBV6-5
CASSWTGSATNEKLFF
TGTGCCAGCAGTTGGACAGGGAGTGCAACTAATGAAAAACTGTTTTTT
>-|TRBJ2-2|15|many|TRBV24-1
CATSDFQGNTGELFF
TGTGCCACCAGTGATTTTCAGGGTAACACCGGGGAGCTGTTTTTT
>TRBD1|TRBJ2-7|16|-|TRBV5-1
CASRRNPGQGTYEQYF
TGCGCCAGCAGACGAAATCCGGGACAGGGAACCTACGAGCAGTACTTC
>TRBD1|TRBJ2-2|16|medium-sized|TRBV6-5
CASTIRLTGTTGELFF
TGTGCCAGCACTATACGATTGACAGGGACCACCGGGGAGCTGTTTTTT
>TRBD1|TRBJ1-4|14|medium-sized|TRBV12-3/TRBV12-4
CASSSGQGYEKLFF
TGTGCCAGCAGTTCGGGACAGGGGTATGAAAAACTGTTTTTT